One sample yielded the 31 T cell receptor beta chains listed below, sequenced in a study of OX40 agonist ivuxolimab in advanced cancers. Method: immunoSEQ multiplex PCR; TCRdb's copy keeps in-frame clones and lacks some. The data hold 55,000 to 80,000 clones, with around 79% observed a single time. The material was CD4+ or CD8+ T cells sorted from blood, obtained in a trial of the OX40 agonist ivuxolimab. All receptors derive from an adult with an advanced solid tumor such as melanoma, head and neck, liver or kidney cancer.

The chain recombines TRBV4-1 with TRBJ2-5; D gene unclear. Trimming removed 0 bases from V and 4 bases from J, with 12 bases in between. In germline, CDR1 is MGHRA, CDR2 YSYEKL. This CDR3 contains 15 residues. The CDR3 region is CASSQDRVVRETQYF. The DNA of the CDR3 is TGCGCCAGCAGCCAAGATCGTGTGGTTCGAGAGACCCAGTACTTC.

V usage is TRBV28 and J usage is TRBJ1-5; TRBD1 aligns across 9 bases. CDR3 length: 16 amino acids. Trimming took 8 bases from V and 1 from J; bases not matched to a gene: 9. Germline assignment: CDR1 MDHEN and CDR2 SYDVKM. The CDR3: CASCRDRERSNQPQHF. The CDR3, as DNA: TGTGCCAGCTGCCGGGACAGGGAAAGAAGCAATCAGCCCCAGCATTTT.

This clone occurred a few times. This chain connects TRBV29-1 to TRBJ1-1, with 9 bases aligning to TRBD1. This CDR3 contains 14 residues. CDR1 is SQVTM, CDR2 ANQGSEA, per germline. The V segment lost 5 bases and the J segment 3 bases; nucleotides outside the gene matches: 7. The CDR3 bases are TGCAGCGTTTCTATAGGGACAGGGTACACTGAAGCTTTCTTT. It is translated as CSVSIGTGYTEAFF.

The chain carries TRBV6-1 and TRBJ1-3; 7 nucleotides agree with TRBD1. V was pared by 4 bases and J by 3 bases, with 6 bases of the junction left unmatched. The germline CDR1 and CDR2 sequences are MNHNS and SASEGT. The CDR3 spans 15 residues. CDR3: CASSGDSVSGNTIYF. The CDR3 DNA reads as TGTGCCAGCAGTGGGGACAGTGTCAGTGGAAACACCATATATTTT.

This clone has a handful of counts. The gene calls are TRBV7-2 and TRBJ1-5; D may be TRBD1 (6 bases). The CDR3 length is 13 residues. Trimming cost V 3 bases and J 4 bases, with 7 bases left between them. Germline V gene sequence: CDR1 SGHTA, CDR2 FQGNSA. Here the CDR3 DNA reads TGTGCCAGCAGCTTCGGACAGAATCAGCCCCAGCATTTT. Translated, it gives CASSFGQNQPQHF.

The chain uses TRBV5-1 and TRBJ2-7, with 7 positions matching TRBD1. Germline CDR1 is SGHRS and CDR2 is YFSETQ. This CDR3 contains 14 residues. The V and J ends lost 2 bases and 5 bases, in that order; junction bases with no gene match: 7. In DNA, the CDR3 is TGCGCCAGCAGCTTATGGGGAACAGGGGACGAGCAGTACTTC. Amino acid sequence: CASSLWGTGDEQYF.

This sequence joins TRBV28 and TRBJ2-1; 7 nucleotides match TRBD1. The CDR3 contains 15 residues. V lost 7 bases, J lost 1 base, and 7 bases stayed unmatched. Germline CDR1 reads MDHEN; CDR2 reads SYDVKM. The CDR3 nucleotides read TGTGCCAGCACCTTAGACAGGGCGTCCTACAATGAGCAGTTCTTC. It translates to CASTLDRASYNEQFF.

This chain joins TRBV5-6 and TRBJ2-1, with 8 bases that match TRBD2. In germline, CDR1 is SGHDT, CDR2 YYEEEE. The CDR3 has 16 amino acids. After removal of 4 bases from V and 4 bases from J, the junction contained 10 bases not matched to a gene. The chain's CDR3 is CASSGPGAGVYNEQFF. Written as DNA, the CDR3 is TGTGCCAGCAGCGGACCTGGAGCGGGGGTTTACAATGAGCAGTTCTTC.

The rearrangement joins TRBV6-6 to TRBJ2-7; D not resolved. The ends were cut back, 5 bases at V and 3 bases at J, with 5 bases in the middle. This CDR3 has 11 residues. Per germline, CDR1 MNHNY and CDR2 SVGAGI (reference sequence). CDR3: CASSSYYEQYF. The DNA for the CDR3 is TGTGCCAGCAGTAGTTACTACGAGCAGTACTTC.

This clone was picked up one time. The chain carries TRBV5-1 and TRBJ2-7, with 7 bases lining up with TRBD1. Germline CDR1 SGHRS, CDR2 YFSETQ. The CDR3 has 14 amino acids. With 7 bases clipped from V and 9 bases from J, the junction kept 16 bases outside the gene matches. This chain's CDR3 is CASGMGDSLGRQYF. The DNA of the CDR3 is TGCGCCAGCGGTATGGGGGACAGCCTAGGACGGCAGTACTTC.

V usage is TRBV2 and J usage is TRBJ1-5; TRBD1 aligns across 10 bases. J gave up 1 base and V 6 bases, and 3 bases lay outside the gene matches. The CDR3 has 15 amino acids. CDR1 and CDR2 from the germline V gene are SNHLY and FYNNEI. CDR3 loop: CASSWGQGSNQPQHF. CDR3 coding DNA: TGTGCCAGCAGCTGGGGACAGGGGAGCAATCAGCCCCAGCATTTT.

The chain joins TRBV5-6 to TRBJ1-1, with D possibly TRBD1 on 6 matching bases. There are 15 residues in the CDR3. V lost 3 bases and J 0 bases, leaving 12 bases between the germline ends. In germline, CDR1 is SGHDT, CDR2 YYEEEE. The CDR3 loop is CASSWGAGMNTEAFF. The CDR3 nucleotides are TGTGCCAGCAGCTGGGGGGCAGGAATGAACACTGAAGCTTTCTTT.

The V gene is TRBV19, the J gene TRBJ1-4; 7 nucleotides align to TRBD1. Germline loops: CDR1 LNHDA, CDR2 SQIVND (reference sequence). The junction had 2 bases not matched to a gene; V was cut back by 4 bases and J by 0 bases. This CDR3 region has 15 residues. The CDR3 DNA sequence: TGTGCCAGTAGTAAGGGGGCCGCAACTAATGAAAAACTGTTTTTT. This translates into CASSKGAATNEKLFF.

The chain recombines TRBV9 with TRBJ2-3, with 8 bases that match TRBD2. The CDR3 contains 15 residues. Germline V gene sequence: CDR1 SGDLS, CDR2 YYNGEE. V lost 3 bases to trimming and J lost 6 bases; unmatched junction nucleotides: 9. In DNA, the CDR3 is TGTGCCAGCAGCGGTAGCGGGACTGCCGGGGATACGCAGTATTTT. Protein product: CASSGSGTAGDTQYF.

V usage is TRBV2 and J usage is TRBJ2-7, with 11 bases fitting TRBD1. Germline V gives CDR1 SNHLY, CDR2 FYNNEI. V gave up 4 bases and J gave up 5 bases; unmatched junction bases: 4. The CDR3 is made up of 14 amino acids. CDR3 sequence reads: CASSGTGGLNEQYF. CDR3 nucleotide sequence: TGTGCCAGCAGTGGGACAGGGGGCCTAAACGAGCAGTACTTC.

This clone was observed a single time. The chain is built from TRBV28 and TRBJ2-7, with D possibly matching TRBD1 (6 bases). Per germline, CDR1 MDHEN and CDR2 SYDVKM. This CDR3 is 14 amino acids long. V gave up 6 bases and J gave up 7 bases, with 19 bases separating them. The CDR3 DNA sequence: TGTGCCAGCAGCCAGTTGGGAAACAGGGTGGAGCAGTACGTC. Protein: CASSQLGNRVEQYV.

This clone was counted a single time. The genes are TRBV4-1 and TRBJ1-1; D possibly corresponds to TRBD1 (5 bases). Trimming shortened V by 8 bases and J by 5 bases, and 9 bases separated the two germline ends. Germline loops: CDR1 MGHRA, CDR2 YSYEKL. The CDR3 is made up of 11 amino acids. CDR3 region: CASLGGTEAFF. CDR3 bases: TGCGCCAGCCTTGGGGGGACTGAAGCTTTCTTT.

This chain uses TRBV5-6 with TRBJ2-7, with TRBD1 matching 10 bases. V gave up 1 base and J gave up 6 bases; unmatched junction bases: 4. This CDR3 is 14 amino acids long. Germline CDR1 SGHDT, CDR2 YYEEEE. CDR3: CASSLRTGGSEQYV. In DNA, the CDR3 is TGTGCCAGCAGCTTGAGGACAGGGGGAAGCGAGCAGTACGTC.

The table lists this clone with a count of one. The CDR3 is CASSYTGTVNTEAFF. The CDR3 region has the DNA TGTGCCAGCAGTTACACCGGGACGGTGAACACTGAAGCTTTCTTT. This chain uses TRBV6-5 with TRBJ1-1; tentative D call: TRBD1 (5 bases). The CDR3 is 15 amino acids. Trimming stripped 2 bases from V and 0 bases from J, with 10 bases between. Germline V CDR1 and CDR2: MNHEY, SVGAGI.

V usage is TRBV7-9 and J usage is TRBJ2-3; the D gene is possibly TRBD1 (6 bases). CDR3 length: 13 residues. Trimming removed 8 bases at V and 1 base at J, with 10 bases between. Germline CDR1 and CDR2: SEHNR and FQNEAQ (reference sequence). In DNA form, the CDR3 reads TGTGCCAGCCTGGGACACCGCACAGATACGCAGTATTTT. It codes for CASLGHRTDTQYF.

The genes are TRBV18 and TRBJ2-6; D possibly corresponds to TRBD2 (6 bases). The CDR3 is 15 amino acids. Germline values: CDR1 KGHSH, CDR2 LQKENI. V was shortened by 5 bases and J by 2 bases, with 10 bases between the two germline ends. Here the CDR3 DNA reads TGTGCCAGCTCAAACGGGGAGGCTGGGGCCAACGTCCTGACTTTC. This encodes CASSNGEAGANVLTF. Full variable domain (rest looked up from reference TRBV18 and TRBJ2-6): NAGVMQNPRHLVRRRGQEARLRCSPMKGHSHVYWYRQLPEEGLKFMVYLQKENIIDESGMPKERFSAEFPKEGPSILRIQQVVRGDSAAYFCASSNGEAGANVLTFGAGSRLTVL.

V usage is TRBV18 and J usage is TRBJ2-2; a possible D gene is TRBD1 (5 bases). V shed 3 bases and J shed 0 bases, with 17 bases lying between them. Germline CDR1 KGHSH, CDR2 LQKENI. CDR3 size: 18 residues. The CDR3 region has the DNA TGTGCCAGCTCACCGGTTGCTGACAGTCGCGCGAACACCGGGGAGCTGTTTTTT. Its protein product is CASSPVADSRANTGELFF.

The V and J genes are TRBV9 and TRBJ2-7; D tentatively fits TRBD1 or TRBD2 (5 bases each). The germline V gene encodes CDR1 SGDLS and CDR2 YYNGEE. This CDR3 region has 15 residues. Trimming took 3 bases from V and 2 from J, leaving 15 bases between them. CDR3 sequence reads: CASSGAWGTPYEQYF. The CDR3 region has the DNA TGTGCCAGCAGCGGGGCCTGGGGGACGCCCTACGAGCAGTACTTC.

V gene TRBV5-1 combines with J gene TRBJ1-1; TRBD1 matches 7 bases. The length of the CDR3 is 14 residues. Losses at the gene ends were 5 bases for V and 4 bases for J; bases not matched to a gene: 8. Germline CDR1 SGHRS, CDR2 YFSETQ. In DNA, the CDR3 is TGCGCCAGCAGTTTAAGGGGGCGGAGCACTGAAGCTTTCTTT. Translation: CASSLRGRSTEAFF.

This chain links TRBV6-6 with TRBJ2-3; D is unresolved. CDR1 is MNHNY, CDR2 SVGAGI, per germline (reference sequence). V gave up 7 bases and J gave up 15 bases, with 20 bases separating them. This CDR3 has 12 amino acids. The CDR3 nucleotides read TGTGCCAGCACCGAGGCGGCCACGGCAAAATATTTT. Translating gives CASTEAATAKYF.

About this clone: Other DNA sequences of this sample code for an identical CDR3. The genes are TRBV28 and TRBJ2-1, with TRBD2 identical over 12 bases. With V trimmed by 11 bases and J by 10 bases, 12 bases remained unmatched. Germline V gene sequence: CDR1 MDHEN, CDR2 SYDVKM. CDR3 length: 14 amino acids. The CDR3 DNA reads TGTGCCTCATACAGGACTAGCGGGACTAACGAGCAGTTCTTC. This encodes CASYRTSGTNEQFF.

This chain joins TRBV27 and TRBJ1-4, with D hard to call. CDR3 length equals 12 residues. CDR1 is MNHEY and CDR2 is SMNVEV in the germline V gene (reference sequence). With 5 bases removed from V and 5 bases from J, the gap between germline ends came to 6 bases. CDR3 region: CASSDLNEKLFF. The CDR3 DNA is TGTGCCAGCAGTGACCTCAATGAAAAACTGTTTTTT. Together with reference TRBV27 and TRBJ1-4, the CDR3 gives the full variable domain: EAQVTQNPRYLITVTGKKLTVTCSQNMNHEYMSWYRQDPGLGLRQIYYSMNVEVTDKGDVPEGYKVSRKEKRNFPLILESPSPNQTSLYFCASSDLNEKLFFGSGTQLSVL.

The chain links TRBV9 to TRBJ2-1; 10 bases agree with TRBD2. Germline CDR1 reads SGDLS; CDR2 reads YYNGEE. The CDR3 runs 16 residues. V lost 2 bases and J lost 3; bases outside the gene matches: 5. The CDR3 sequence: CASSVTTSGNYNEQFF. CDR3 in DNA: TGTGCCAGCAGCGTTACTACTAGCGGGAACTACAATGAGCAGTTCTTC.

The CDR3 reads CASSLTSETDYGYTF. DNA for the CDR3: TGTGCCAGCAGCTTAACGTCGGAAACGGACTATGGCTACACCTTC. The J gene is TRBJ1-2, the V gene TRBV11-1; D gene unclear. There are 15 residues in the CDR3. Trimming removed 2 bases from V and 3 bases from J, with 13 bases in between. Germline CDR1 is SGHAT and CDR2 is FQDESV (reference sequence).

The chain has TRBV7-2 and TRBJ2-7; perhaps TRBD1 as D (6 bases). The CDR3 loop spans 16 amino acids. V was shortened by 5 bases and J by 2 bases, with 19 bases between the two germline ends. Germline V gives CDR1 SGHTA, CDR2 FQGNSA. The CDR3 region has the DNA TGTGCCAGCAGCACCCGAACAGGGTCAGGAGCCTACGAGCAGTACTTC. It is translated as CASSTRTGSGAYEQYF.

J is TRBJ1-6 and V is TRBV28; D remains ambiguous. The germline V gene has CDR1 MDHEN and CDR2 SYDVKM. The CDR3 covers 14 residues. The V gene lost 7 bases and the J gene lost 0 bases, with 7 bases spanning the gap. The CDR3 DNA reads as TGTGCCAGCAAAGTAAGCTCCTATAATTCACCCCTCCACTTT. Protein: CASKVSSYNSPLHF. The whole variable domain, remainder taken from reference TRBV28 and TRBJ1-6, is DVKVTQSSRYLVKRTGEKVFLECVQDMDHENMFWYRQDPGLGLRLIYFSYDVKMKEKGDIPEGYSVSREKKERFSLILESASTNQTSMYLCASKVSSYNSPLHFGNGTRLTVT.